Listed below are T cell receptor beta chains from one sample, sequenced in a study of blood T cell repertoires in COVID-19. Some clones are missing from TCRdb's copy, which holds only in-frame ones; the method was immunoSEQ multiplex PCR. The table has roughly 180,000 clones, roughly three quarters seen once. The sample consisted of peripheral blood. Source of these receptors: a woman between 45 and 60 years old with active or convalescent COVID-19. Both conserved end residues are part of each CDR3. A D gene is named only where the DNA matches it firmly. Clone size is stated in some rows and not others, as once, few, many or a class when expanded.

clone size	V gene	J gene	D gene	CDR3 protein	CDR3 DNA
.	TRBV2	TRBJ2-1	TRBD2	CASSAGTSRGNEQFF	TGTGCCAGCAGTGCGGGGACTAGTAGGGGGAATGAGCAGTTCTTC
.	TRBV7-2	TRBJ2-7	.	CASSFVSIYEQYF	TGTGCCAGCAGTTTTGTTAGCATCTACGAGCAGTACTTC
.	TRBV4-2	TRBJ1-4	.	CASSQQTGFREKLFF	TGTGCCAGCAGCCAACAAACAGGTTTCCGGGAAAAACTGTTTTTT
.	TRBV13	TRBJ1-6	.	CASSLGRGEGSPLHF	TGTGCCAGCAGCTTAGGCCGGGGTGAGGGTTCACCCCTCCACTTT
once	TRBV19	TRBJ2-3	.	CASSIMVWRDTQYF	TGTGCCAGTAGTATTATGGTCTGGCGGGATACGCAGTATTTT
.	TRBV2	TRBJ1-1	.	CASSSRGSNTEAFF	TGTGCCAGCTCCAGCAGGGGATCGAACACTGAAGCTTTCTTT
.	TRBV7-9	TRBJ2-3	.	CASSLGRASDTQYF	TGTGCCAGCAGCTTAGGCAGGGCTTCAGATACGCAGTATTTT
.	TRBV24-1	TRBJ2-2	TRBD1	CATARTGDATGELFF	TGTGCCACCGCGCGGACAGGGGATGCGACCGGGGAGCTGTTTTTT
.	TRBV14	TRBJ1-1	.	CASSQLAEGGAFF	TGTGCCAGCAGCCAATTGGCGGAGGGGGGGGCTTTCTTT
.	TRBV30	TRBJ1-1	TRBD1	CAWGFITGQGRLGRTEAFF	TGTGCCTGGGGGTTCATCACCGGACAGGGGAGGTTAGGGCGCACTGAAGCTTTCTTT
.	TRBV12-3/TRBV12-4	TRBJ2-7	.	CASSPGGIYEQYF	TGTGCCAGCAGCCCCGGGGGAATCTACGAGCAGTACTTC
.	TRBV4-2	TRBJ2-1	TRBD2	CASSKGLAINEQFF	TGTGCCAGCAGCAAGGGACTAGCTATAAATGAGCAGTTCTTC
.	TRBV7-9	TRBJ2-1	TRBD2	CASSLSGTSGSLEQFF	TGTGCCAGCAGCTTATCGGGGACTAGCGGGAGTCTTGAGCAGTTCTTC
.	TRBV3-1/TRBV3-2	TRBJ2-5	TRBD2	CASSQERTSGFQETQYF	TGTGCCAGCAGCCAAGAGCGGACTAGCGGATTCCAAGAGACCCAGTACTTC
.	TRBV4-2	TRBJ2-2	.	CASSQSPSGTGELFF	TGTGCCAGCAGCCAGTCTCCCTCGGGGACAGGGGAGCTGTTTTTT
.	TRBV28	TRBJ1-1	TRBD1	CASSPRTGLNTEAFF	TGTGCCAGCAGTCCCCGGACAGGTTTGAACACTGAAGCTTTCTTT
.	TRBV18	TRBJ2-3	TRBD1	CASSPPKGTGRLRDTQYF	TGTGCCAGCTCACCACCGAAGGGGACAGGACGGCTGAGAGATACGCAGTATTTT
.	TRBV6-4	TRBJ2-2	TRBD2	CASRRTSRNTGELFF	TGTGCCAGCAGACGGACTAGCAGGAACACCGGGGAGCTGTTTTTT
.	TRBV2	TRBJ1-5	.	CASRQGLGNQPQHF	TGTGCCAGCAGGCAGGGACTGGGCAATCAGCCCCAGCATTTT
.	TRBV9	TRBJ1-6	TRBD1	CASSEGQGFPYNSPLHF	TGTGCCAGCAGCGAGGGACAGGGCTTTCCCTATAATTCACCCCTCCACTTT
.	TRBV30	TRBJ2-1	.	CAWRRRRGGNEQFF	TGTGCCTGGAGGCGGCGGAGAGGGGGCAATGAGCAGTTCTTC
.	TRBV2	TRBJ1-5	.	CAAQRDTDQPQHF	TGTGCCGCCCAAAGGGACACCGATCAGCCCCAGCATTTT
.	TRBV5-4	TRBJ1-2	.	CASSPGSPSGYGYTF	TGTGCCAGCAGCCCCGGGTCCCCTAGCGGCTATGGCTACACCTTC
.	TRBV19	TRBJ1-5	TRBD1	CASRRDRRAEQPQHF	TGTGCCAGTAGGAGGGACAGGAGGGCAGAGCAGCCCCAGCATTTT
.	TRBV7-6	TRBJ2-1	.	CASSPQRGPGNEQFF	TGTGCCAGCAGCCCCCAAAGAGGGCCCGGGAATGAGCAGTTCTTC
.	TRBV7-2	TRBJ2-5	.	CASSLQGHETQYF	TGTGCCAGCAGCTTACAGGGGCACGAGACCCAGTACTTC
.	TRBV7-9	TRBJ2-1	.	CASSPTFLNEQFF	TGTGCCAGCAGCCCAACTTTTCTCAATGAGCAGTTCTTC
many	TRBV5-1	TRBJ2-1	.	CASSLVSRGSEQFF	TGCGCCAGCAGCTTGGTCTCTCGGGGAAGTGAGCAGTTCTTC
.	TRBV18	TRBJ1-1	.	CASSPLQDTEAFF	TGTGCCAGCTCACCACTGCAGGACACTGAAGCTTTCTTT
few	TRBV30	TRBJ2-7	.	CAWDKGVNEQYF	TGTGCCTGGGATAAGGGGGTGAACGAGCAGTACTTC
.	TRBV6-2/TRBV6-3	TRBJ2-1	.	CASSSGADNEQFF	TGTGCCAGCAGTTCCGGTGCGGACAATGAGCAGTTCTTC
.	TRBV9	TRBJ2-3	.	CASSADGADTQYF	TGTGCCAGCAGCGCCGACGGGGCAGATACGCAGTATTTT
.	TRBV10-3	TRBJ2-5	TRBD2	CAISPGLAGGLGETQYF	TGTGCCATCAGCCCGGGACTAGCGGGGGGGCTTGGAGAGACCCAGTACTTC
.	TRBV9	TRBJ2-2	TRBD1	CASSTGPGGDGGELFF	TGTGCCAGCAGCACAGGCCCAGGGGGTGACGGCGGGGAGCTGTTTTTT
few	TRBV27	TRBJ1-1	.	CASRLILNTEAFF	TGTGCCAGCAGGCTAATATTGAACACTGAAGCTTTCTTT
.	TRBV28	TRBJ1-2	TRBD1	CASSLPRGQFGYTF	TGTGCCAGCAGTTTACCCAGGGGGCAATTTGGCTACACCTTC
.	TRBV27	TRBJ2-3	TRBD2	CASRRGTSGTTQYF	TGTGCCAGCAGGAGGGGGACTAGCGGCACCACGCAGTATTTT
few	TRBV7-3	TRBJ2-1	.	CASSLMASGNEQFF	TGTGCCAGCAGCTTAATGGCGTCGGGCAATGAGCAGTTCTTC
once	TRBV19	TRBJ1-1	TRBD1	CASSPRTGTEAFF	TGTGCCAGTAGCCCGAGGACAGGGACCGAAGCTTTCTTT
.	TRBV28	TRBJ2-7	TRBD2	CASTDAGGAYISYEQYF	TGTGCCAGCACTGATGCGGGGGGCGCGTATATTAGCTACGAGCAGTACTTC
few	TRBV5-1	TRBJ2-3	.	CASSSATRGRTDTQYF	TGCGCCAGCAGCTCTGCGACTAGAGGTCGCACAGATACGCAGTATTTT
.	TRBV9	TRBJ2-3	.	CASSVVGGSTDTQYF	TGTGCCAGCAGCGTAGTTGGGGGGAGCACAGATACGCAGTATTTT
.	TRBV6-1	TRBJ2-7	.	CASSEFKGAGEQYF	TGTGCCAGCAGTGAATTTAAGGGGGCGGGAGAGCAGTACTTC
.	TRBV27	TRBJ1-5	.	CASSTSRDPGSQHF	TGTGCCAGCAGTACATCCCGGGATCCGGGGTCCCAGCATTTT
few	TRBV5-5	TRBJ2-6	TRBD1	CASSRQGDFSGANVLTF	TGTGCCAGCAGTCGACAGGGGGACTTCTCTGGGGCCAACGTCCTGACTTTC
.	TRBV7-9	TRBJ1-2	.	CASSIPQGPSGYTF	TGTGCCAGCAGCATCCCCCAGGGCCCCTCTGGCTACACCTTC
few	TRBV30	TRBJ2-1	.	CAWSAGGHNEQFF	TGTGCCTGGAGCGCCGGGGGTCACAATGAGCAGTTCTTC
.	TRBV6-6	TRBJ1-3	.	CASSSQGSGNTIYF	TGTGCCAGCTCCTCCCAGGGATCTGGAAACACCATATATTTT
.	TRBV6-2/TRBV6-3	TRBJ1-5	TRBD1	CASIPGTGGAQHF	TGTGCCAGCATCCCCGGGACAGGGGGTGCCCAGCATTTT
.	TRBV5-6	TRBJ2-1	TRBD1	CASSTARGRTYNEQFF	TGTGCCAGCAGCACTGCTAGGGGGCGAACCTACAATGAGCAGTTCTTC
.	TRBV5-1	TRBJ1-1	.	CASSPGARGTAFF	TGCGCCAGCAGCCCAGGGGCTAGGGGGACGGCTTTCTTT
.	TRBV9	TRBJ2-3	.	CASSDLGGGPDTQYF	TGTGCCAGCAGTGACTTGGGGGGGGGCCCAGATACGCAGTATTTT
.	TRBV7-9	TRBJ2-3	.	CASSLAAFTDTQYF	TGTGCCAGCAGCTTAGCGGCCTTCACAGATACGCAGTATTTT
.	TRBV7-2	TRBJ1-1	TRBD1	CASRTGGVDTEAFF	TGTGCCAGCCGGACAGGGGGAGTGGACACTGAAGCTTTCTTT
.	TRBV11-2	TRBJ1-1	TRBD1	CASSLSRGPNAEAFF	TGTGCCAGCAGCTTATCCAGGGGGCCGAACGCTGAAGCTTTCTTT